The text below deals with one T cell receptor (beta chain). V lost 0 bases to trimming and J lost 4 bases; unmatched junction nucleotides: 3. This CDR3 comprises 16 residues. Germline V CDR1 and CDR2: SGHDT, YYEEEE. The data belong to a study of control samples from healthy donors and cancer patients. Repertoires were generated with immunoSEQ multiplex PCR, while TCRdb's copy carries only in-frame clones and drops some. The sample records some 78,000 clones, 85% to 90% being singletons. Source material: blood. The chain employs TRBV5-6 and TRBJ2-3; 12 nucleotides match TRBD2. The source of this sequence is a woman aged 55 to 70 in good health. The CDR3 bases are TGTGCCAGCAGCTTGGTGCGACTAGCGGGGGCAGATACGCAGTATTTT. It specifies CASSLVRLAGADTQYF.